This T cell receptor (beta chain) was recovered during a study of T-cell reconstitution after alpha-beta-depleted transplantation in children. The V and J ends lost 0 bases and 4 bases, in that order; junction bases with no gene match: 1. Germline CDR1 reads LGHDT; CDR2 reads YNNKEL (reference sequence). The CDR3 totals 14 residues. Construction of the TCRbeta library involved unique molecular identifiers. MiXCR, applied by TCRdb to the PCR reads, yields one record per CDR3 protein. The top ten clones hold 2% to 3% of a sample with about 340,000 distinct CDR3 sequences, approximately 10% of them seen once. This clonotype occurred a few times.

The source is a human donor who donated a stem cell graft to a child with acute lymphoblastic leukemia. J is TRBJ1-2 and V is TRBV3-1; 8 bases align to TRBD1. The source was PBMCs from the stem cell graft donor, collected from the stem cell graft. CDR3 amino acids: CASSQEGQGYGYTF. In DNA, the CDR3 is TGTGCCAGCAGCCAAGAAGGACAGGGCTATGGCTACACCTTC.